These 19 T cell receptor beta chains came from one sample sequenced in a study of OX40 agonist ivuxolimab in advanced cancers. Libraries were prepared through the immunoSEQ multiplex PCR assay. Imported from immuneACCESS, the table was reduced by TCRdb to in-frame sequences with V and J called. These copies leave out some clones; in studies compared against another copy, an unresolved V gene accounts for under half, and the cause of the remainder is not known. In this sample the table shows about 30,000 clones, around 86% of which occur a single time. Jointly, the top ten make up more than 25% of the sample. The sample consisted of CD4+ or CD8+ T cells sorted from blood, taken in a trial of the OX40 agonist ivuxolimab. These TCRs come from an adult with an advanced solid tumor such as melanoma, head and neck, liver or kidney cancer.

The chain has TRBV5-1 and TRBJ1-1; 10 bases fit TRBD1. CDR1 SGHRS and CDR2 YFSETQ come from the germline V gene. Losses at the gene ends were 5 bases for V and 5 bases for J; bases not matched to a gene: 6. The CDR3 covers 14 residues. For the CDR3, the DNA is TGCGCCAGCAGGGCCGGGACAGGGGTTACTGAAGCTTTCTTT. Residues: CASRAGTGVTEAFF.

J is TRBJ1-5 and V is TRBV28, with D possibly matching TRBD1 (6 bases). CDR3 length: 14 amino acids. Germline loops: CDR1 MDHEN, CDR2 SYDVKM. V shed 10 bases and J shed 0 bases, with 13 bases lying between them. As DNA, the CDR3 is TGTGCCACCCACAGAGGGGGTAGCAATCAGCCCCAGCATTTT. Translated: CATHRGGSNQPQHF. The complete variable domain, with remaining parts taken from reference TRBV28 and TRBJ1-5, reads DVKVTQSSRYLVKRTGEKVFLECVQDMDHENMFWYRQDPGLGLRLIYFSYDVKMKEKGDIPEGYSVSREKKERFSLILESASTNQTSMYLCATHRGGSNQPQHFGDGTRLSIL.

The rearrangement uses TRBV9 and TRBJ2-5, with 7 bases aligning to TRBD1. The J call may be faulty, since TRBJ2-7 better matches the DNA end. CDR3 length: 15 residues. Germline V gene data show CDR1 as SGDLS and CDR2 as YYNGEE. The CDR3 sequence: CASSVADRPTYEQYF. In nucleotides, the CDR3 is TGTGCCAGCAGCGTAGCGGACAGGCCCACCTACGAGCAGTACTTC.

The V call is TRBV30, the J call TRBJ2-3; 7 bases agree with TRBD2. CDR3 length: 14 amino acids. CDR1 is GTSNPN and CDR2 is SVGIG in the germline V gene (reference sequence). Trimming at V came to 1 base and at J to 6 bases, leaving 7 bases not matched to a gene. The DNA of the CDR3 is TGTGCCTGGAGTGGGACTAGGTCGATGGATACGCAGTATTTT. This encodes CAWSGTRSMDTQYF.

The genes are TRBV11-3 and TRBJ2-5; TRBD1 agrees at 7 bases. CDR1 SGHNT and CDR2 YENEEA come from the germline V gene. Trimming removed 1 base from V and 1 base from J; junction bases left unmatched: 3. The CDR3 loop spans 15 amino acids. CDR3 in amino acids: CASSLGGQIQETQYF. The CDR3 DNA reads TGTGCCAGCAGCTTAGGGGGACAGATCCAAGAGACCCAGTACTTC.

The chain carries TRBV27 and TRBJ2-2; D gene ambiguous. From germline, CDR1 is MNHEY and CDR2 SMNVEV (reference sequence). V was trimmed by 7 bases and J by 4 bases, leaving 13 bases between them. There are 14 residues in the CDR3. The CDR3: CASTNTPSTGELFF. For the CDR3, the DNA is TGTGCCAGCACCAACACCCCGAGCACCGGGGAGCTGTTTTTT.

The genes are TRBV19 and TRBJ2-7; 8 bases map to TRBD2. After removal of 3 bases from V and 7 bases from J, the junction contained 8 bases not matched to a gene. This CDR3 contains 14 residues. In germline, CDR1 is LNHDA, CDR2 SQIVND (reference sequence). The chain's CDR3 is CASSISAGAGEQYF. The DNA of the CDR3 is TGTGCCAGTAGTATTTCAGCGGGAGCCGGGGAGCAGTACTTC.

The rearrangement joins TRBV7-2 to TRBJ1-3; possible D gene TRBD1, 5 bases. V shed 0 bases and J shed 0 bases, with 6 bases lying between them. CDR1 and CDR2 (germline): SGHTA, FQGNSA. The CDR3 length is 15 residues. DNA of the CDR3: TGTGCCAGCAGCTTAGCGGGGCTCTCTGGAAACACCATATATTTT. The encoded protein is CASSLAGLSGNTIYF.

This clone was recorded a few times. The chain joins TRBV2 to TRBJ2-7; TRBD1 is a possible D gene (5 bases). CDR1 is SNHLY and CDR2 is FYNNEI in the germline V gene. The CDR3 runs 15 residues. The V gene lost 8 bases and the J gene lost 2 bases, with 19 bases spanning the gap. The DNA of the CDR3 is TGTGCCAGCGTGGTGGGGCAGGGAAGGACCTACGAGCAGTACTTC. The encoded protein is CASVVGQGRTYEQYF.

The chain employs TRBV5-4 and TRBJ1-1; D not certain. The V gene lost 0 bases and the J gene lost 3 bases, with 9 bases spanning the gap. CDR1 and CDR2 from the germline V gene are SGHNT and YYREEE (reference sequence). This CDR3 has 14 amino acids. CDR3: CASSLETSDTEAFF. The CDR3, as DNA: TGTGCCAGCAGCTTGGAAACTTCGGACACTGAAGCTTTCTTT.

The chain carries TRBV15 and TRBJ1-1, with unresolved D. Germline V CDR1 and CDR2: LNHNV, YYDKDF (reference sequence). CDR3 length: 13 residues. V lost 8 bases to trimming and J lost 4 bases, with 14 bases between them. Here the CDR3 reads CATCSGSGTEAFF. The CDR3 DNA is TGTGCCACCTGCTCGGGGTCGGGCACTGAAGCTTTCTTT.

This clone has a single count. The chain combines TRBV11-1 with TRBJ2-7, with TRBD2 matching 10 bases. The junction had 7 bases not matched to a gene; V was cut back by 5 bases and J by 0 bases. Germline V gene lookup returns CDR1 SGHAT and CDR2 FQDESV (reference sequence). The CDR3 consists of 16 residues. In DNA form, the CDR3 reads TGTGCCAGCAGCCTACTAGCGGGGTACCCCTCCTACGAGCAGTACTTC. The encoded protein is CASSLLAGYPSYEQYF.

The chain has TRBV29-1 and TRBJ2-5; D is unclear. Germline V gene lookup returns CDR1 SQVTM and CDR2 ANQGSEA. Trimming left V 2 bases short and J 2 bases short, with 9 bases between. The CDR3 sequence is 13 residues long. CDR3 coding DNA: TGCAGCGTTGAAAGCCGGAGACAAGAGACCCAGTACTTC. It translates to CSVESRRQETQYF.

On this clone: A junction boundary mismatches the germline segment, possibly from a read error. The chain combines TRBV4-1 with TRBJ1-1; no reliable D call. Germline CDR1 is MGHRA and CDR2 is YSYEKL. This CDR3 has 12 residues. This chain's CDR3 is CASGHLNTEAFF. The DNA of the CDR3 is TGCGCCAGCGGCCACCTGAACACTGAAGCTTTCTTT.

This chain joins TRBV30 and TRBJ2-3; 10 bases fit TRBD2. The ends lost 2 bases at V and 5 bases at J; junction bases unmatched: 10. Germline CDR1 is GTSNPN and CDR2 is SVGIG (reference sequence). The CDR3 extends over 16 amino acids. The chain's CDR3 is CAWSQGAGGPLDTQYF. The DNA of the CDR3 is TGTGCCTGGAGTCAGGGAGCGGGAGGGCCATTAGATACGCAGTATTTT.

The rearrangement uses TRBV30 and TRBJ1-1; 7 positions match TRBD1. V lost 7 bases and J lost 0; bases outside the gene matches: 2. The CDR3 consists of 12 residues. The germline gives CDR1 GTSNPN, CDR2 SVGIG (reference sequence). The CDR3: CALTGLNTEAFF. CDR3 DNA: TGTGCCTTGACAGGGTTGAACACTGAAGCTTTCTTT.

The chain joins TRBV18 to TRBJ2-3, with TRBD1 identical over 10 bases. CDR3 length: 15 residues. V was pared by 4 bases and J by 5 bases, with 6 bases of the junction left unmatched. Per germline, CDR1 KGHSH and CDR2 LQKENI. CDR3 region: CASSQTGGSGDTQYF. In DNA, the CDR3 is TGTGCCAGCTCACAGACAGGGGGCTCGGGAGATACGCAGTATTTT.

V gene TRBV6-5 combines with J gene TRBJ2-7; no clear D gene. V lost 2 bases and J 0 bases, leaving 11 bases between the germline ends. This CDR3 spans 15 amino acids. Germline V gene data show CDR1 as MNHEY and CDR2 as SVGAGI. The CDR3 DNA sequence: TGTGCCAGCAGTTACCTGGCAGGTCGCTCCTACGAGCAGTACTTC. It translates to CASSYLAGRSYEQYF.

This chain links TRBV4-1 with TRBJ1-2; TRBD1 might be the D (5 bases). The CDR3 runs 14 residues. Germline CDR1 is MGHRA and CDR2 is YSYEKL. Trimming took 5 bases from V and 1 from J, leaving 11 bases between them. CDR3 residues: CASSGDSFNYGYTF. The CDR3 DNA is TGCGCCAGCAGCGGAGACAGCTTTAACTATGGCTACACCTTC.